These 5 T cell receptor beta chains originate from one sample sequenced in a study of blood T cell repertoires in COVID-19. Generated by immunoSEQ multiplex PCR, the TCRdb table keeps only in-frame clones and is missing some. Among just over 650,000 clones listed, about 90% were seen once. The sample consisted of peripheral blood. These receptors all come from a young woman with acute or convalescent COVID-19.

This clone has just one count. J is TRBJ2-1 and V is TRBV18, with D possibly matching TRBD1 (6 bases). The CDR3 is made up of 14 amino acids. Trimming cost V 4 bases and J 5 bases, with 12 bases left between them. Per germline, CDR1 KGHSH and CDR2 LQKENI. CDR3 coding DNA: TGTGCCAGCTCACAATACGAGGGGGACAATGAGCAGTTCTTC. Encoded protein: CASSQYEGDNEQFF. Combining the CDR3 with reference TRBV18 and TRBJ2-1 gives the whole variable domain NAGVMQNPRHLVRRRGQEARLRCSPMKGHSHVYWYRQLPEEGLKFMVYLQKENIIDESGMPKERFSAEFPKEGPSILRIQQVVRGDSAAYFCASSQYEGDNEQFFGPGTRLTVL.

CDR3 amino acids: CASSSRRQGMGSPLHF. The CDR3 nucleotides read TGTGCCAGCAGCTCCCGGCGGCAGGGGATGGGCTCACCCCTCCACTTT. The J gene is TRBJ1-6, the V gene TRBV7-2, with D possibly being TRBD1 (6 bases). Germline V gene sequence: CDR1 SGHTA, CDR2 FQGNSA. This CDR3 region has 16 residues. With 4 bases removed from V and 10 bases from J, the gap between germline ends came to 20 bases. The whole variable domain, remainder taken from reference TRBV7-2 and TRBJ1-6, is GAGVSQSPSNKVTEKGKDVELRCDPISGHTALYWYRQSLGQGLEFLIYFQGNSAPDKSGLPSDRFSAERTGGSVSTLTIQRTQQEDSAVYLCASSSRRQGMGSPLHFGNGTRLTVT.

The chain links TRBV5-4 to TRBJ1-2; 7 nucleotides align to TRBD1. Germline lookup yields CDR1 SGHNT and CDR2 YYREEE (reference sequence). With V trimmed by 0 bases and J by 4 bases, 9 bases remained unmatched. This CDR3 comprises 16 residues. The CDR3 loop is CASSLAEKGASYGYTF. The CDR3 DNA reads TGTGCCAGCAGCTTGGCCGAGAAGGGGGCGAGCTATGGCTACACCTTC.

This chain's CDR3 is CASSPSGGNTQYF. The CDR3 DNA reads TGTGCCAGCTCACCTTCAGGGGGGAATACGCAGTATTTT. The chain carries TRBV18 and TRBJ2-3; possibly TRBD1 for D (7 bases). This CDR3 contains 13 residues. V was cut by 3 bases and J by 7 bases, with 11 bases left in between. Germline V lookup: CDR1 KGHSH, CDR2 LQKENI.

This clone was recorded only once. The chain links TRBV6-5 to TRBJ1-1; D remains ambiguous. Trimming pared 0 bases from V and 4 bases from J, leaving 9 bases between. Germline V gives CDR1 MNHEY, CDR2 SVGAGI. The CDR3 consists of 14 residues. The chain's CDR3 is CASSYSGGRTEAFF. CDR3 in DNA: TGTGCCAGCAGTTACTCGGGCGGGCGCACTGAAGCTTTCTTT.